This entry is about one TCR beta chain. Its antigen is undetermined. The data derive from a study of T-cell reconstitution after alpha-beta-depleted transplantation in children. Study-wide results and limits: High day-60 TCRbeta diversity in some patients came from surviving recipient T cells and thymic progenitors. Several hundred graft clones that had expanded were reportedly the source of alpha-beta T cells about two months after transplant. Newly generated T cells supplied most T-cell counts and diversity one year post-transplant.

As it was prepared, the TCRbeta library received unique molecular identifiers. TCRdb re-called the PCR reads through MiXCR, storing one row per CDR3 protein. Among some 350,000 distinct CDR3 sequences, 15% to 20% were seen once, and the ten largest hold about 41%. This CDR3 spans 16 amino acids. Germline CDR1 is SGHRS and CDR2 is YFSETQ. V shed 2 bases and J shed 2 bases, with 15 bases lying between them. The TCR sequence derives from a male patient between 2 and 15 years old who had a stem cell transplant for acute lymphoblastic leukemia, so the T cells may come from the graft donor. This material consisted of PBMCs, mostly from graft donor cells, taken 360 days after TCRalphabeta/CD19-depleted stem cell transplant. V usage is TRBV5-1 and J usage is TRBJ2-3, with unresolved D. The CDR3 DNA is TGCGCCAGCAGCTTCTGGACCGACCGAGTCACAGATACGCAGTATTTT. Its protein product is CASSFWTDRVTDTQYF.